These 9 T cell receptor beta chains originate from one sample sequenced in a study of T and B cells in COVID-19 patients. TRB was amplified from approximately 250-480 ng of blood genomic DNA. Multiplex PCR with BIOMED2 TRB-A/B primer pools amplified TRB rearrangements. Each CDR3 protein gets one entry after TCRdb re-called the multiplex PCR reads with MiXCR. The table has fewer than 15,000 distinct CDR3 sequences, 29% seen once; the top ten hold roughly 7.3%. The sequenced sample consisted of blood. These TCRs come from a human donor who had recovered from COVID-19.

In its sample, this clonotype was seen a few times. The CDR3 sequence is CASSTTQLPRHEQFF. CDR3 DNA: TGTGCCAGCAGTACCACACAGCTACCCCGCCATGAGCAGTTCTTC. The V and J genes are TRBV12-3 or TRBV12-4 and TRBJ2-1; the D is unclear. The CDR3 has 15 residues. Trimming pared 5 bases from V and 8 bases from J, leaving 19 bases between.

This clonotype was observed at least ten times. The rearrangement links TRBV15 to TRBJ2-7; 9 bases are shared with TRBD1. This CDR3 contains 14 residues. Germline V gene data show CDR1 as LNHNV and CDR2 as YYDKDF (reference sequence). V gave up 6 bases and J gave up 1 base; unmatched junction bases: 4. CDR3 DNA sequence: TGTGCCACCAGAGTCGACAGGGGGTCCTACGAGCAGTACTTC. As protein: CATRVDRGSYEQYF.

This clonotype is medium-sized. V usage is TRBV19 and J usage is TRBJ2-5; no firm D call. Deletions cut 4 bases from V and 5 bases from J, with 8 bases between. This CDR3 comprises 12 residues. Germline CDR1 reads LNHDA; CDR2 reads SQIVND (reference sequence). CDR3 bases: TGTGCCAGTAGTACCGCACAGGAGACCCAGTACTTC. This codes for CASSTAQETQYF.

This clonotype was detected ten times or more. This chain links TRBV5-6 with TRBJ2-2; D gene unclear. V lost 0 bases and J 3 bases, leaving 9 bases between the germline ends. CDR3 size: 15 residues. Per the germline V gene, CDR1 is SGHDT and CDR2 is YYEEEE. CDR3 DNA: TGTGCCAGCAGCTTGGACGGCGGATACACCGGGGAGCTGTTTTTT. Translated: CASSLDGGYTGELFF. The full variable domain, in which reference TRBV5-6 and TRBJ2-2 provide the parts outside the CDR3, is DAGVTQSPTHLIKTRGQQVTLRCSPKSGHDTVSWYQQALGQGPQFIFQYYEEEERQRGNFPDRFSGHQFPNYSSELNVNALLLGDSALYLCASSLDGGYTGELFFGEGSRLTVL.

Many counts were recorded for this clonotype. V is TRBV29-1 and J is TRBJ1-1, with TRBD1 matching 8 bases. With 7 bases clipped from V and 0 bases from J, the junction kept 4 bases outside the gene matches. The germline V gene encodes CDR1 SQVTM and CDR2 ANQGSEA. The CDR3 is 13 residues long. The CDR3 is CSGHRGLNTEAFF. CDR3 DNA: TGCAGCGGGCACAGGGGGTTGAACACTGAAGCTTTCTTT.

This clonotype was picked up a small number of times. This chain uses TRBV6-5 with TRBJ1-2, with D perhaps TRBD1 (6 bases). V was shortened by 0 bases and J by 8 bases, with 13 bases between the two germline ends. The CDR3 covers 14 residues. Germline lookup yields CDR1 MNHEY and CDR2 SVGAGI. CDR3 bases: TGTGCCAGCAGTTACTCGGGGCAGGGGAAGGGCTACACCTTC. It yields the protein CASSYSGQGKGYTF.

The chain combines TRBV24-1 with TRBJ2-2; the D is unclear. The CDR3 extends over 16 amino acids. V was clipped by 2 bases and J by 1 base, with 10 bases between them. Germline CDR1 and CDR2: KGHDR and SFDVKD. CDR3 residues: CATSDSLQLNTGELFF. The CDR3 nucleotides are TGTGCCACCAGTGATTCACTACAACTGAACACCGGGGAGCTGTTTTTT.

The count of this clonotype is one. The chain carries TRBV11-2 and TRBJ1-3, with a possible D match to TRBD1 (5 bases). CDR3 length: 16 residues. V gave up 5 bases and J gave up 0 bases, with 14 bases separating them. The V gene's germline CDR1 is SGHAT and CDR2 FQNNGV. The CDR3 loop is CASSAVGVSSGNTIYF. CDR3 sequence (DNA): TGTGCCAGCAGCGCGGTGGGGGTCTCCTCTGGAAACACCATATATTTT. Based on the CDR3 plus reference TRBV11-2 and TRBJ1-3, the full variable domain is EAGVAQSPRYKIIEKRQSVAFWCNPISGHATLYWYQQILGQGPKLLIQFQNNGVVDDSQLPKDRFSAERLKGVDSTLKIQPAKLEDSAVYLCASSAVGVSSGNTIYFGEGSWLTVV.

This rearrangement joins TRBV11-1 to TRBJ2-2; 9 nucleotides line up with TRBD1. Trimming at V came to 1 base and at J to 10 bases, leaving 13 bases not matched to a gene. Germline CDR1 SGHAT, CDR2 FQDESV (reference sequence). The CDR3 extends over 17 amino acids. For the CDR3, the DNA is TGTGCCAGCAGCTTAGGCGCCGGGACAGGGAACACCAAGGAGCTGTTTTTT. This encodes CASSLGAGTGNTKELFF.